One and the same sample provided the 25 T cell receptor beta chains below, sequenced in a study of T-cell memory formation after mild COVID-19. One entry per CDR3 protein, called by TCRdb with MiXCR from the 5' RACE reads. The repertoire consists of approximately 440,000 distinct CDR3 sequences, with roughly 20% occurring once and the leading ten covering about 8.1%. Sequences were obtained from PBMCs or a T cell subset sorted from them (not recorded which). These receptors all stem from an adult woman who had mild COVID-19 (a few samples of this study predate the infection). Cell type and time point are not known.

This chain links TRBV6-5 with TRBJ2-3; D remains ambiguous. Trimming left V 6 bases short and J 8 bases short, with 18 bases between. CDR1 is MNHEY and CDR2 is SVGAGI in the germline V gene. The CDR3 spans 14 residues. CDR3 in DNA: TGTGCCAGCAGCGGGTTAGCCACCTTTGGTACGCAGTATTTT. Encoded protein: CASSGLATFGTQYF.

This rearrangement joins TRBV7-6 to TRBJ2-7; TRBD1 matches at 9 bases. The ends lost 4 bases at V and 3 bases at J; junction bases unmatched: 10. Germline V CDR1 and CDR2: SGHVS, FNYEAQ. The CDR3 sequence is 16 residues long. The CDR3 DNA follows: TGTGCCAGCAGCTCCTACAGGGACAGGGACCACTACGAGCAGTACTTC. Translation: CASSSYRDRDHYEQYF.

This chain connects TRBV20-1 to TRBJ1-1, with a weak D call TRBD1 (6 bases). CDR3 length equals 13 residues. V shed 2 bases and J shed 0 bases, with 7 bases lying between them. From germline, CDR1 is DFQATT and CDR2 SNEGSKA (reference sequence). CDR3 in DNA: TGCAGTGCTAGAAGGACAGTGAACACTGAAGCTTTCTTT. It specifies CSARRTVNTEAFF.

This clonotype was counted a few times. The rearrangement joins TRBV5-1 to TRBJ2-3; D possibly corresponds to TRBD2 (6 bases). The CDR3 length is 13 residues. V dropped 5 bases and J dropped 2 bases, with 9 bases sitting between them. CDR1 and CDR2 (germline): SGHRS, YFSETQ. CDR3 amino acids: CASRRRATDTQYF. The CDR3 coding sequence is TGCGCCAGCAGACGGAGGGCCACAGATACGCAGTATTTT.

The gene calls are TRBV24-1 and TRBJ2-3; perhaps D is TRBD1 or TRBD2 (5 bases each). Germline V CDR1 and CDR2: KGHDR, SFDVKD. The V and J ends lost 9 bases and 0 bases respectively, with 15 bases between them. The CDR3 length is 15 residues. In DNA, the CDR3 is TGTGCCACCGCAGGATCGGGGACGAGCACAGATACGCAGTATTTT. As protein: CATAGSGTSTDTQYF.

This clonotype was counted only a few times. This chain connects TRBV7-2 to TRBJ2-3; the D gene is possibly TRBD2 (6 bases). Germline V CDR1 and CDR2: SGHTA, FQGNSA. CDR3 length: 15 residues. V was clipped by 1 base and J by 4 bases, with 12 bases between them. CDR3 in amino acids: CASSLVFGEADTQYF. The CDR3 DNA sequence: TGTGCCAGCAGCTTAGTCTTTGGGGAGGCAGATACGCAGTATTTT. Complete variable domain (other parts from reference TRBV7-2 and TRBJ2-3): GAGVSQSPSNKVTEKGKDVELRCDPISGHTALYWYRQSLGQGLEFLIYFQGNSAPDKSGLPSDRFSAERTGGSVSTLTIQRTQQEDSAVYLCASSLVFGEADTQYFGPGTRLTVL.

The sample holds many counts of this clonotype. This chain connects TRBV5-1 to TRBJ2-2, with TRBD1 matching over 9 bases. The CDR3 is made up of 15 amino acids. V shed 3 bases, J shed 4 bases, and the junction held 4 bases outside the gene matches. Looked up from germline, CDR1 is SGHRS and CDR2 is YFSETQ. This chain's CDR3 is CASSSRQGGTGELFF. Here the CDR3 DNA reads TGCGCCAGCAGCTCACGACAGGGGGGCACCGGGGAGCTGTTTTTT.

In the case of this clonotype: The limits of the CDR3 on the DNA are not certain, so only TCRdb's listed CDR3 is given. The genes are TRBV6-2 or TRBV6-3 and TRBJ1-1. CDR1 MNHEY and CDR2 SVGEGT come from the germline V gene. The CDR3 is 12 amino acids long, termini counted. CDR3 region: CASSSSVGEAFF.

This clonotype was detected a few times. The V gene is TRBV4-1, the J gene TRBJ2-1, with a weak D call TRBD1 (6 bases). This CDR3 comprises 15 residues. The V end lost 4 bases, the J end lost 2 bases, and 12 bases lay between the germline ends. Germline CDR1 reads MGHRA; CDR2 reads YSYEKL. The CDR3 sequence is CASSPREGAYNEQFF. The CDR3 DNA reads TGCGCCAGCAGCCCTCGAGAGGGGGCCTACAATGAGCAGTTCTTC.

The rearrangement joins TRBV20-1 to TRBJ2-5, with 8 bases matching TRBD2. Germline trimming cut 1 base from V and 0 bases from J; bases unmatched to any gene: 1. Germline CDR1 DFQATT, CDR2 SNEGSKA (reference sequence). This CDR3 is built from 14 residues. The CDR3, as DNA: TGCAGTGCTAGAGTCGGGGGGGACCAAGAGACCCAGTACTTC. This translates into CSARVGGDQETQYF.

This chain connects TRBV9 to TRBJ1-2, with 8 nucleotides matching TRBD1. The CDR3 sequence is 13 residues long. Trimming removed 3 bases from V and 8 bases from J; junction bases left unmatched: 6. Germline CDR1 is SGDLS and CDR2 is YYNGEE. CDR3 sequence reads: CASSAQGARGYTF. DNA for the CDR3: TGTGCCAGCAGCGCCCAGGGGGCTCGAGGCTACACCTTC.

This clonotype appeared a few times. This chain joins TRBV7-2 and TRBJ2-7; 7 bases align to TRBD2. J gave up 4 bases and V 6 bases, and 15 bases lay outside the gene matches. The CDR3 contains 16 residues. Germline V gene data show CDR1 as SGHTA and CDR2 as FQGNSA. Here the CDR3 reads CASRTSSGNGGYEQYF. The CDR3 region has the DNA TGTGCCAGCAGGACTTCTAGCGGTAACGGGGGGTACGAGCAGTACTTC.

The chain carries TRBV5-6 and TRBJ1-1; tentative D call: TRBD1 (5 bases). Germline lookup yields CDR1 SGHDT and CDR2 YYEEEE. V lost 0 bases and J 0 bases, leaving 9 bases between the germline ends. The CDR3 runs 15 residues. The CDR3 loop reads CASSLDWTLNTEAFF. The CDR3 DNA is TGTGCCAGCAGCTTGGATTGGACATTGAACACTGAAGCTTTCTTT.

This sequence joins TRBV30 and TRBJ2-3; no definite D call. The CDR3 totals 11 residues. Trimming cost V 0 bases and J 8 bases, with 6 bases left between them. The germline V gene encodes CDR1 GTSNPN and CDR2 SVGIG (reference sequence). CDR3: CAWSVGSTQYF. In DNA form, the CDR3 reads TGTGCCTGGAGTGTAGGCTCTACGCAGTATTTT.

The V call is TRBV7-9, the J call TRBJ2-7; D not certain. V lost 5 bases, J lost 6 bases, and 11 bases lay in between. Germline CDR1 SEHNR, CDR2 FQNEAQ (reference sequence). The CDR3 length is 12 residues. The CDR3 DNA is TGTGCCAGCAGCCCCCAGACGGGCGAGCAGTACTTC. It specifies CASSPQTGEQYF. Together with reference TRBV7-9 and TRBJ2-7, the CDR3 gives the full variable domain: DTGVSQNPRHKITKRGQNVTFRCDPISEHNRLYWYRQTLGQGPEFLTYFQNEAQLEKSRLLSDRFSAERPKGSFSTLEIQRTEQGDSAMYLCASSPQTGEQYFGPGTRLTVT.

The chain employs TRBV6-2 or TRBV6-3 and TRBJ2-1, with TRBD2 matching over 14 bases. The CDR3 extends over 18 amino acids. Germline V gives CDR1 MNHEY, CDR2 SVGEGT. V lost 2 bases and J lost 8; bases outside the gene matches: 11. CDR3 loop: CASSYAGLAGASLDEQFF. Written as DNA, the CDR3 is TGTGCCAGCAGTTACGCGGGACTAGCGGGAGCATCCCTCGATGAGCAGTTCTTC.

With regard to this clonotype: The limits of the CDR3 on the DNA are not certain, so only TCRdb's listed CDR3 is given. The rearrangement joins TRBV21-1 to TRBJ1-2; the tabulated D call, TRBD1, remains unverified against the DNA. TRBV21-1 is described as a pseudogene. The CDR3 is made up of 14 amino acids, end residues included. The CDR3 protein is CASTVGQGADGYTF.

This clonotype was counted between two and nine times. V gene TRBV5-1 combines with J gene TRBJ1-1; no definite D call. CDR1 and CDR2 from the germline V gene are SGHRS and YFSETQ. This CDR3 comprises 14 residues. Trimming shortened V by 2 bases and J by 1 base, and 9 bases separated the two germline ends. CDR3 bases: TGCGCCAGCAGCTTCCGGGAGACGAACACTGAAGCTTTCTTT. Translated, it gives CASSFRETNTEAFF.

J is TRBJ2-7 and V is TRBV4-3; 7 bases are shared with TRBD2. Germline V gene sequence: CDR1 LGHNA, CDR2 YSLEER. Losses at the gene ends were 1 base for V and 3 bases for J; bases not matched to a gene: 9. There are 16 residues in the CDR3. The CDR3 loop is CASSQVPGLLYYEQYF. The CDR3 DNA sequence: TGCGCCAGCAGCCAAGTCCCGGGACTACTATACTACGAGCAGTACTTC.

This clonotype was seen a handful of times. In DNA, the CDR3 is TGCAGTGCTGCCCGATTGCGGGAGAAGGGTGAGCAGTACTTC. This codes for CSAARLREKGEQYF. V and J are TRBV20-1 and TRBJ2-7; 7 nucleotides line up with TRBD2. The junction had 14 bases not matched to a gene; V was cut back by 5 bases and J by 7 bases. The CDR3 sequence is 14 residues long. CDR1 and CDR2 (germline): DFQATT, SNEGSKA (reference sequence).

V and J are TRBV9 and TRBJ2-7, with TRBD2 matching 11 bases. This CDR3 spans 15 amino acids. Per the germline V gene, CDR1 is SGDLS and CDR2 is YYNGEE. Losses at the gene ends were 4 bases for V and 0 bases for J; bases not matched to a gene: 3. DNA of the CDR3: TGTGCCAGCAGCCCTAGCGGGAGGATCTCCTACGAGCAGTACTTC. Protein: CASSPSGRISYEQYF. The full variable domain, rest sourced from reference TRBV9 and TRBJ2-7, is DSGVTQTPKHLITATGQRVTLRCSPRSGDLSVYWYQQSLDQGLQFLIQYYNGEERAKGNILERFSAQQFPDLHSELNLSSLELGDSALYFCASSPSGRISYEQYFGPGTRLTVT.

This clonotype has only a few counts. The chain employs TRBV12-3 or TRBV12-4 and TRBJ1-3; D is unresolved. Trimming took off 5 bases at V and 1 base at J, with 15 bases between the two ends. The CDR3 length is 16 residues. The CDR3 region is CASSRLGPISGNTIYF. CDR3 bases: TGTGCCAGCAGTCGCCTCGGACCGATTTCTGGAAACACCATATATTTT.

The chain couples TRBV4-1 to TRBJ1-6; D is possibly TRBD1 (5 bases). Trimming removed 5 bases at V and 8 bases at J, with 10 bases between. Germline assignment: CDR1 MGHRA and CDR2 YSYEKL. This CDR3 has 13 amino acids. The CDR3 sequence is CASSWDGDSPLHF. The DNA for the CDR3 is TGCGCCAGCAGCTGGGACGGGGATTCACCCCTCCACTTT.

The sample holds a few counts of this clonotype. The V and J genes are TRBV5-1 and TRBJ2-3; D is uncertain. V was clipped by 0 bases and J by 0 bases, with 11 bases between them. Germline lookup yields CDR1 SGHRS and CDR2 YFSETQ. The CDR3 spans 16 residues. Here the CDR3 DNA reads TGCGCCAGCAGCTTGGGAGGCAGCCCTAGCACAGATACGCAGTATTTT. This sequence encodes CASSLGGSPSTDTQYF.

This clonotype has a handful of counts. The chain employs TRBV29-1 and TRBJ2-1, with 10 positions matching TRBD2. This CDR3 has 16 amino acids. The V and J ends lost 2 bases and 4 bases, in that order; junction bases with no gene match: 8. Looked up from germline, CDR1 is SQVTM and CDR2 is ANQGSEA. DNA for the CDR3: TGCAGCGTTGAATTAAGCGGGAGGGCCGTTTACAATGAGCAGTTCTTC. Protein: CSVELSGRAVYNEQFF.